Below, 7 T cell receptor beta chains from the same sample are listed, as sequenced in a study of T cell repertoires in cytomegalovirus infection (dated by TCRdb to between 2018 and 2020). The treatment or condition tag for this specimen amounts to: in vitro stimulation with specific CMV peptide epitopes to enrich CMV-specific T cells. Which antigens these TCRs recognize remains unknown. For sequencing, an Illumina HiSeq 1500 was employed. The raw public reads went through TCRdb reprocessing: fastp at Q25, MiXCR clone calling, in-frame beta chains kept. Every entry covers one CDR3 protein and lists the most common genes and DNA from its rows. The sample profile shows about 37,000 distinct CDR3 sequences; about 48% of them were found once. 90% of the sample is taken by the ten largest. Sequences were derived from CD8+ T cells from cultured PBMCs, sampled from culture after CMV antigen stimulation. Receptor source: a human donor in good health (CMV status not recorded). Some clones in this sample may be carry-over from other donors' samples.

The genes are TRBV7-8 and TRBJ2-3, with D perhaps matching TRBD1 (6 bases). Germline values: CDR1 SGHVS, CDR2 FQNEAQ. The CDR3 totals 16 residues. V lost 1 base and J 2 bases, leaving 13 bases between the germline ends. The CDR3 nucleotides are TGTGCCAGCAGCTTAGGCGTGGGGGCCGTCACAGATACGCAGTATTTT. Protein product: CASSLGVGAVTDTQYF.

This clonotype was recorded only once. The J gene is TRBJ2-1, the V gene TRBV20-1; 8 bases align to TRBD2. Germline CDR1 and CDR2: DFQATT and SNEGSKA (reference sequence). The CDR3 length is 14 residues. The junction had 4 bases not matched to a gene; V was cut back by 6 bases and J by 0 bases. The CDR3 is CSAIAGSSYNEQFF. CDR3 bases: TGCAGTGCAATAGCGGGGAGCTCCTACAATGAGCAGTTCTTC.

The chain has TRBV10-3 and TRBJ1-5; 10 bases align to TRBD1. Trimming took 8 bases from V and 0 from J; bases not matched to a gene: 4. The CDR3 is 15 residues long. CDR1 ENHRY and CDR2 SYGVKD come from the germline V gene. CDR3 bases: TGTGCCATCGGGACAGGGGACTATAGCAATCAGCCCCAGCATTTT. Its translation: CAIGTGDYSNQPQHF.

The table lists this clonotype with a few counts. A junction end diverges from the germline sequence, so it may reflect a read error. The gene calls are TRBV7-6 and TRBJ2-1; no reliable D call. The germline CDR1 and CDR2 sequences are SGHVS and FNYEAQ. This CDR3 spans 13 amino acids. The CDR3 coding sequence is TGTGCTAGCAGTTCCGACGGATACAATGAGCAGTTCTTC. Translation gives CASSSDGYNEQFF.

This clonotype was picked up a small number of times. The chain employs TRBV2 and TRBJ2-3; 7 positions match TRBD2. V shed 6 bases and J 0 bases; nucleotides not matched to a gene: 3. The CDR3 runs 14 residues. The V gene's germline CDR1 is SNHLY and CDR2 FYNNEI. In DNA form, the CDR3 reads TGTGCCAGCAGCGGACTAGAGAGCACAGATACGCAGTATTTT. This gives the protein CASSGLESTDTQYF.

This clonotype was seen a handful of times. The chain combines TRBV7-3 with TRBJ2-2; TRBD2 aligns across 12 bases. The CDR3 is made up of 17 amino acids. Per germline, CDR1 SGHTA and CDR2 FQGTGA. The junction had 1 base not matched to a gene; V was cut back by 2 bases and J by 0 bases. The CDR3 region is CASSLGTSGSNTGELFF. The DNA for the CDR3 is TGTGCCAGCAGCTTAGGGACTAGCGGGTCGAACACCGGGGAGCTGTTTTTT.

V gene TRBV12-5 combines with J gene TRBJ1-2, with a tentative D call TRBD1 (6 bases). V dropped 6 bases and J dropped 0 bases, with 14 bases sitting between them. The CDR3 has 15 residues. Germline CDR1 LGHNT, CDR2 FRNRAP. CDR3 sequence: CASGDSLGTNYGYTF. The CDR3 nucleotides read TGTGCTAGTGGGGACAGCCTAGGGACTAACTATGGCTACACCTTC.